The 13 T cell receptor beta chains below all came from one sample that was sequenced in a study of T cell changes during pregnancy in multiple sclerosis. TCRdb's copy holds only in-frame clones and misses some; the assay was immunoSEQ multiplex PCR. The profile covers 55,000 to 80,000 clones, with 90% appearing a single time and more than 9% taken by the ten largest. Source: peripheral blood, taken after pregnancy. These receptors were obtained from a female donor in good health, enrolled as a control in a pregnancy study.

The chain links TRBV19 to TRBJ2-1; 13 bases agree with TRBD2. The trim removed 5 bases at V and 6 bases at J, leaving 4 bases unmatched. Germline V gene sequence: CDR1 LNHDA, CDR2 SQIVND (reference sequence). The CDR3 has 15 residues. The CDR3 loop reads CASSLWTSGSNEQFF. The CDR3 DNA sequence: TGTGCCAGTAGTCTTTGGACTAGCGGGAGCAATGAGCAGTTCTTC.

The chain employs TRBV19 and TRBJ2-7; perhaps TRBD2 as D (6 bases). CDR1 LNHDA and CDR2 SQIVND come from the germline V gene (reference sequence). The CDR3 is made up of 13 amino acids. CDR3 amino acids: CFEEEGPVYEQYF. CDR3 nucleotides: TGTTTTGAGGAGGAGGGCCCTGTCTACGAGCAGTACTTC.

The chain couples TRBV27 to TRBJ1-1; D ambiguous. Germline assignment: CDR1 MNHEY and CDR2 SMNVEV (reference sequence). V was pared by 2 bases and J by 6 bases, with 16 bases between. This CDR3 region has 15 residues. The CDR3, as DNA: TGTGCCAGCAGTTTAAGGGTCGGGGTCAGCCCTGAAGCTTTCTTT. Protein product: CASSLRVGVSPEAFF.

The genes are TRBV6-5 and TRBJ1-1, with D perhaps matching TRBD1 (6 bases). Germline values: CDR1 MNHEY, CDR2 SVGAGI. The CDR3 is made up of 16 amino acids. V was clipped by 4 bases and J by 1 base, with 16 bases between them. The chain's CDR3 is CASSLFYRVENTEAFF. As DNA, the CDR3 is TGTGCCAGCAGTTTATTTTACAGGGTAGAGAACACTGAAGCTTTCTTT.

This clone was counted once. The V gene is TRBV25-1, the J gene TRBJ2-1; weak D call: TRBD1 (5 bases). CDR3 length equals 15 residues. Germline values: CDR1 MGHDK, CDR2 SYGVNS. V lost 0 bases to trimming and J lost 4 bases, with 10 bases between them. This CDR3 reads CASSEYIGAYNEQFF. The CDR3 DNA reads TGTGCCAGCAGTGAATATATTGGGGCGTACAATGAGCAGTTCTTC.

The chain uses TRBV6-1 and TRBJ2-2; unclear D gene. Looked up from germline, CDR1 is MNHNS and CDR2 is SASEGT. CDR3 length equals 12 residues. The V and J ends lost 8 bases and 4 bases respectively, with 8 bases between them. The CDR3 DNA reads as TGTGCCAGCTCCACTATCACCGGGGAGCTGTTTTTT. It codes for CASSTITGELFF.

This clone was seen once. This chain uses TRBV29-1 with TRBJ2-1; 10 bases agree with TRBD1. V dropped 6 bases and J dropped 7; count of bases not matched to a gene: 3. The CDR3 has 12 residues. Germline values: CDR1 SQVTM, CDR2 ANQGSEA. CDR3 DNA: TGCAGCGTCGGGGGACAGGGGAATGAGCAGTTCTTC. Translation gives CSVGGQGNEQFF.

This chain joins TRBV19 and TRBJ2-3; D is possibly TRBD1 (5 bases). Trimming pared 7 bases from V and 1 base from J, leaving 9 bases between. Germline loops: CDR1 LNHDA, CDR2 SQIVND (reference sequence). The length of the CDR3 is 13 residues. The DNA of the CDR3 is TGTGCCAGTAAAAGGGGCGGCACAGATACGCAGTATTTT. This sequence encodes CASKRGGTDTQYF.

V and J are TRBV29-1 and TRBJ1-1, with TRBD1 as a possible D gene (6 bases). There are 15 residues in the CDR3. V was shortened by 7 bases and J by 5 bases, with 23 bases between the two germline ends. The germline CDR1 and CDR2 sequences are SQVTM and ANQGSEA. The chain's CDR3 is CSAGGGGEGKTEAFF. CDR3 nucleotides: TGCAGCGCGGGGGGAGGGGGAGAAGGGAAAACTGAAGCTTTCTTT.

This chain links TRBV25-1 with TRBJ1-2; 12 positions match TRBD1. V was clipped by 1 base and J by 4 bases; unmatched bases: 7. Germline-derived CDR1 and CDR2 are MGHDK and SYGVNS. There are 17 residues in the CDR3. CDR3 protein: CASSESPGTGGTYGYTF. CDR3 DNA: TGTGCCAGCAGTGAATCCCCCGGGACAGGGGGCACCTATGGCTACACCTTC.

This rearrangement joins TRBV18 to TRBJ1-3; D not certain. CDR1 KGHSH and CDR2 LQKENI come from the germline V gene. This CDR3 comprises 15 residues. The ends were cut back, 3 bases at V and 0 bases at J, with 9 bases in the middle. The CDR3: CASSPGRSSGNTIYF. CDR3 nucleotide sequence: TGTGCCAGCTCACCGGGGAGGAGCTCTGGAAACACCATATATTTT.

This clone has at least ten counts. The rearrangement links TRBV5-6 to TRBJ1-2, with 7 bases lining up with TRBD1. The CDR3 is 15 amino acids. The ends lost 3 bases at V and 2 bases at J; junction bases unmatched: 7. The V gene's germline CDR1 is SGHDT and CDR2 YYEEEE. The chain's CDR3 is CASSSVGQLNYGYTF. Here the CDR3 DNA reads TGTGCCAGCAGCTCCGTGGGACAGTTAAACTATGGCTACACCTTC. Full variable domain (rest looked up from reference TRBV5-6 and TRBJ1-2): DAGVTQSPTHLIKTRGQQVTLRCSPKSGHDTVSWYQQALGQGPQFIFQYYEEEERQRGNFPDRFSGHQFPNYSSELNVNALLLGDSALYLCASSSVGQLNYGYTFGSGTRLTVV.

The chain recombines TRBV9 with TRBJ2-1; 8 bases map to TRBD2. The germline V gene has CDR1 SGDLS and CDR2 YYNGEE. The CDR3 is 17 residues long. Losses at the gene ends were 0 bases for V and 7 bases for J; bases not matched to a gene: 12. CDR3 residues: CASSVVPSGSPANEQFF. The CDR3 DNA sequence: TGTGCCAGCAGCGTAGTCCCCAGCGGGAGCCCCGCGAATGAGCAGTTCTTC.